The 25 T cell receptor beta chains below come from one sample, sequenced in a study of regulatory T cells in long-lasting Graves disease (dated by TCRdb to the early 2020s). What this sample's time point label stands for: persistent/refractory GD, antithyroid drugs over 5 years with positive TRAb. RNA was extracted from PBMCs in TRIzol for both TCR sequencing and RNA sequencing. Libraries were constructed by multiplex PCR. The data were produced on an Illumina HiSeq 4000. To build TCR beta libraries, CDR3 regions were amplified by Arm-PCR using iRepertoire HTBI primers. TCRdb reworked the public reads: Q25 trimming with fastp, MiXCR clone assembly, productive beta chains retained. Identical CDR3 protein sequences are pooled into one entry, listed with their most common genes and DNA. The sample table contains about 290,000 distinct CDR3 sequences; only one count was recorded for approximately 20% of them. The ten largest clones capture 56% of the sample.

The specimen was peripheral blood mononuclear cells (PBMCs), collected when the disease was refractory, from a patient treated with antithyroid drugs. The receptors derive from a female donor with Graves disease.

This clonotype occurred many times. The rearrangement joins TRBV6-5 to TRBJ2-7; D is undetermined. The CDR3 spans 15 residues. With 2 bases removed from V and 2 bases from J, the gap between germline ends came to 13 bases. Germline V gives CDR1 MNHEY, CDR2 SVGAGI. In nucleotides, the CDR3 is TGTGCCAGCAGTTACAGTTCCCCTCTGGCCTACGAGCAGTACTTC. Protein sequence: CASSYSSPLAYEQYF.

The gene calls are TRBV5-1 and TRBJ2-4, with D possibly being TRBD2 (6 bases). Trimming removed 3 bases from V and 14 bases from J, with 27 bases in between. The CDR3 runs 16 residues. Germline assignment: CDR1 SGHRS and CDR2 YFSETQ. The CDR3, as DNA: TGCGCCAGCAGCTCCGAGGCCTCACGTGTTGGGGGGACCAAGTACTTC. Protein sequence: CASSSEASRVGGTKYF.

This clonotype has a count of ten or more. This chain links TRBV7-2 with TRBJ2-5; the D gene could be TRBD1 or TRBD2 (5 bases each). Deletions cut 3 bases from V and 5 bases from J, with 16 bases between. CDR1 is SGHTA and CDR2 is FQGNSA in the germline V gene. This CDR3 is built from 15 residues. The CDR3 loop reads CASSFLRGEGETQYF. CDR3 bases: TGTGCCAGCAGCTTCCTTCGCGGAGAGGGGGAGACCCAGTACTTC.

The rearrangement uses TRBV6-1 and TRBJ2-4, with a weak D call TRBD2 (6 bases). Per germline, CDR1 MNHNS and CDR2 SASEGT. Trimming stripped 2 bases from V and 7 bases from J, with 18 bases between. The CDR3 contains 16 residues. CDR3 amino acids: CASSEPLIGGFNIQYF. As DNA, the CDR3 is TGTGCCAGCAGTGAACCCCTAATCGGAGGGTTCAACATTCAGTACTTC.

This clonotype was seen many times. The V gene is TRBV7-2, the J gene TRBJ2-7; tentatively, D is TRBD2 (6 bases). Germline V lookup: CDR1 SGHTA, CDR2 FQGNSA. The CDR3 contains 17 residues. Trimming shortened V by 2 bases and J by 1 base, and 18 bases separated the two germline ends. Here the CDR3 DNA reads TGTGCCAGCAGCTTATCCTCTTCACGGGACTCTTCCTACGAGCAGTACTTC. Protein: CASSLSSSRDSSYEQYF.

This rearrangement joins TRBV20-1 to TRBJ1-6; D gene unclear. V gave up 1 base and J gave up 8 bases, with 15 bases separating them. This CDR3 region has 15 residues. Germline V gene sequence: CDR1 DFQATT, CDR2 SNEGSKA (reference sequence). The CDR3 nucleotides are TGCAGTGCTAGAGCCCTCGGCCTTTATGATTCACCCCTCCACTTT. It yields the protein CSARALGLYDSPLHF.

The sample holds many counts of this clonotype. The chain links TRBV20-1 to TRBJ2-2, with 10 bases identical to TRBD1. CDR1 and CDR2 from the germline V gene are DFQATT and SNEGSKA (reference sequence). The ends lost 5 bases at V and 9 bases at J; junction bases unmatched: 12. The CDR3 covers 15 residues. This CDR3 reads CSAGGQGTHRRELFF. The CDR3 DNA is TGCAGTGCTGGGGGACAGGGGACGCACCGGAGGGAGCTGTTTTTT.

As regards this clonotype: A junction boundary mismatches the germline segment, possibly from a read error. This chain uses TRBV3-1 with TRBJ1-5; D gene ambiguous. The germline gives CDR1 LGHDT, CDR2 YNNKEL (reference sequence). The CDR3 loop spans 15 amino acids. Here the CDR3 reads CAGSQFVSNNQPQHF. The CDR3 DNA reads as TGTGCCGGCAGCCAATTCGTAAGTAATAATCAGCCCCAGCATTTT.

In this sample, this clonotype turned up many times. The V call is TRBV2, the J call TRBJ1-2; 7 nucleotides match TRBD1. Germline CDR1 and CDR2: SNHLY and FYNNEI. The CDR3 has 15 amino acids. V shed 2 bases, J shed 1 base, and the junction held 4 bases outside the gene matches. The CDR3 DNA sequence: TGTGCCAGCAGTGAACAGACAGGGCGTAACTATGGCTACACCTTC. It translates to CASSEQTGRNYGYTF.

This rearrangement joins TRBV7-9 to TRBJ1-1, with 7 bases lining up with TRBD1. Germline V gene sequence: CDR1 SEHNR, CDR2 FQNEAQ (reference sequence). Trimming removed 4 bases from V and 2 bases from J; junction bases left unmatched: 7. This CDR3 has 15 amino acids. CDR3 sequence: CASSSWGQLNTEAFF. The CDR3 DNA is TGTGCCAGCAGCTCCTGGGGACAGCTAAACACTGAAGCTTTCTTT. Full variable domain (rest looked up from reference TRBV7-9 and TRBJ1-1): DTGVSQNPRHKITKRGQNVTFRCDPISEHNRLYWYRQTLGQGPEFLTYFQNEAQLEKSRLLSDRFSAERPKGSFSTLEIQRTEQGDSAMYLCASSSWGQLNTEAFFGQGTRLTVV.

Note on this clonotype: A much larger clone sits a single nucleotide away, making a read error possible. The chain carries TRBV7-9 and TRBJ1-1, with D hard to call. The germline V gene encodes CDR1 SEHNR and CDR2 FQNEAQ (reference sequence). This CDR3 is 12 amino acids long. V dropped 7 bases and J dropped 1 base, with 7 bases sitting between them. The CDR3 sequence is CASIKGNTEAFF. The CDR3 nucleotides are TGTGCCAGCATCAAGGGGAACACTGAAGCTTTCTTT.

This clonotype was detected ten times or more. This chain links TRBV28 with TRBJ2-4, with no clear D. This CDR3 has 17 amino acids. Germline V lookup: CDR1 MDHEN, CDR2 SYDVKM. The V gene lost 3 bases and the J gene lost 5 bases, with 20 bases spanning the gap. Here the CDR3 reads CASSFYYGPQDQNIQYF. The CDR3 DNA is TGTGCCAGCAGTTTTTACTACGGGCCGCAGGACCAAAACATTCAGTACTTC.

This clonotype has a count of ten or more. The rearrangement links TRBV7-8 to TRBJ2-5; 9 positions match TRBD2. V lost 5 bases and J lost 4; bases outside the gene matches: 5. Germline values: CDR1 SGHVS, CDR2 FQNEAQ. This CDR3 comprises 14 residues. The CDR3 sequence: CASSNELAGETQYF. CDR3 DNA: TGTGCCAGCAGCAACGAACTAGCGGGAGAGACCCAGTACTTC.

Notes on this clonotype: A much larger clone sits a single nucleotide away, making a read error possible. The rearrangement joins TRBV9 to TRBJ2-1, with 10 bases matching TRBD2. The CDR3 covers 15 residues. CDR1 SGDLS and CDR2 YYNGEE come from the germline V gene. Here the CDR3 reads CASSVPAGGDNGQFF. The CDR3 nucleotides are TGTGCCAGCAGCGTGCCAGCGGGAGGGGACAATGGGCAGTTCTTC.

This clonotype was picked up many times. This rearrangement joins TRBV7-2 to TRBJ2-5, with D unresolved. Germline loops: CDR1 SGHTA, CDR2 FQGNSA. Trimming cost V 0 bases and J 3 bases, with 8 bases left between them. This CDR3 region has 14 residues. The CDR3 here is CASSLALWEETQYF. The CDR3 DNA reads TGTGCCAGCAGCTTAGCGCTCTGGGAAGAGACCCAGTACTTC.

This clonotype was seen ten or more times. This rearrangement joins TRBV5-1 to TRBJ1-4; D is unclear. This CDR3 region has 14 residues. Trimming left V 3 bases short and J 0 bases short, with 6 bases between. Germline loops: CDR1 SGHRS, CDR2 YFSETQ. CDR3 sequence (DNA): TGCGCCAGCAGCTCCGTTGCAACTAATGAAAAACTGTTTTTT. Translating it yields CASSSVATNEKLFF.

This clonotype was picked up a small number of times. The rearrangement joins TRBV6-9 to TRBJ2-7; tentatively, D is TRBD2 (6 bases). The CDR3 contains 15 residues. In germline, CDR1 is MNHGY, CDR2 SVAAGI. The V end lost 3 bases, the J end lost 5 bases, and 17 bases lay between the germline ends. The CDR3 is CASSYRGDGSDEQYF. CDR3 sequence (DNA): TGTGCCAGCAGTTACCGAGGGGACGGGAGCGACGAGCAGTACTTC.

Only one count was recorded for this clonotype. This chain joins TRBV15 and TRBJ2-1, with 7 nucleotides matching TRBD1. The V gene's germline CDR1 is LNHNV and CDR2 YYDKDF (reference sequence). The CDR3 covers 16 residues. V shed 0 bases, J shed 3 bases, and the junction held 5 bases outside the gene matches. The CDR3 reads CATSRDRDSYYNEQFF. DNA for the CDR3: TGTGCCACCAGCAGAGACCGGGACAGCTACTACAATGAGCAGTTCTTC.

The chain recombines TRBV7-9 with TRBJ2-6; no definite D call. This CDR3 spans 15 amino acids. Germline CDR1 reads SEHNR; CDR2 reads FQNEAQ (reference sequence). V shed 6 bases and J shed 4 bases, with 13 bases lying between them. Here the CDR3 DNA reads TGTGCCAGCAGGCCCCGGAGCGCCGGGGCCAACGTCCTGACTTTC. Its protein product is CASRPRSAGANVLTF.

This clonotype was seen a handful of times. V is TRBV20-1 and J is TRBJ2-7; tentative D call: TRBD2 (5 bases). This CDR3 comprises 10 residues. Germline assignment: CDR1 DFQATT and CDR2 SNEGSKA (reference sequence). V dropped 5 bases and J dropped 7 bases, with 9 bases sitting between them. Here the CDR3 DNA reads TGCAGTGCTCGGTCGGGAGAGCAGTACTTC. This gives the protein CSARSGEQYF.

This clonotype has a count of ten or more. This sequence joins TRBV6-1 and TRBJ1-2; D is perhaps TRBD1 (6 bases). Germline assignment: CDR1 MNHNS and CDR2 SASEGT. This CDR3 is built from 13 residues. Trimming pared 6 bases from V and 5 bases from J, leaving 13 bases between. Here the CDR3 DNA reads TGTGCCAGCAGCCCCGACAGGATATATGGCTACACCTTC. The encoded protein is CASSPDRIYGYTF.

This clonotype was detected many times. This chain connects TRBV28 to TRBJ2-7; 11 bases are shared with TRBD2. Germline V gene sequence: CDR1 MDHEN, CDR2 SYDVKM. J gave up 3 bases and V 8 bases, and 6 bases lay outside the gene matches. CDR3 length equals 14 residues. CDR3 nucleotide sequence: TGTGCCAGCGAAACTAGCGGGAGTTTCTACGAGCAGTACTTC. Translated, it gives CASETSGSFYEQYF. The full variable domain, with the rest looked up from reference TRBV28 and TRBJ2-7, is DVKVTQSSRYLVKRTGEKVFLECVQDMDHENMFWYRQDPGLGLRLIYFSYDVKMKEKGDIPEGYSVSREKKERFSLILESASTNQTSMYLCASETSGSFYEQYFGPGTRLTVT.

This clonotype has ten or more counts. The chain is built from TRBV29-1 and TRBJ1-4; D is unclear. The CDR3 consists of 11 residues. The V end lost 8 bases, the J end lost 5 bases, and 9 bases lay between the germline ends. CDR1 is SQVTM and CDR2 is ANQGSEA in the germline V gene. This CDR3 is CSYERNEKLFF. CDR3 nucleotide sequence: TGCAGCTACGAGAGGAATGAAAAACTGTTTTTT.

This clonotype was seen repeatedly, ten times or more. The CDR3 spells CSARDSQNYGYTF. The DNA for the CDR3 is TGCAGTGCTAGAGATAGCCAAAACTATGGCTACACCTTC. This chain uses TRBV20-1 with TRBJ1-2; D not certain. V was pared by 0 bases and J by 2 bases, with 7 bases between. This CDR3 is built from 13 residues. Germline V gene sequence: CDR1 DFQATT, CDR2 SNEGSKA (reference sequence).

The rearrangement uses TRBV7-2 and TRBJ1-6, with 7 bases lining up with TRBD1. In germline, CDR1 is SGHTA, CDR2 FQGNSA. This CDR3 has 15 amino acids. The J segment lost 8 bases and the V segment lost 2 bases, leaving 6 bases of the junction unmatched. CDR3 sequence reads: CASSLPGTVYSPLHF. In DNA form, the CDR3 reads TGTGCCAGCAGCTTACCCGGGACAGTCTATTCACCCCTCCACTTT.